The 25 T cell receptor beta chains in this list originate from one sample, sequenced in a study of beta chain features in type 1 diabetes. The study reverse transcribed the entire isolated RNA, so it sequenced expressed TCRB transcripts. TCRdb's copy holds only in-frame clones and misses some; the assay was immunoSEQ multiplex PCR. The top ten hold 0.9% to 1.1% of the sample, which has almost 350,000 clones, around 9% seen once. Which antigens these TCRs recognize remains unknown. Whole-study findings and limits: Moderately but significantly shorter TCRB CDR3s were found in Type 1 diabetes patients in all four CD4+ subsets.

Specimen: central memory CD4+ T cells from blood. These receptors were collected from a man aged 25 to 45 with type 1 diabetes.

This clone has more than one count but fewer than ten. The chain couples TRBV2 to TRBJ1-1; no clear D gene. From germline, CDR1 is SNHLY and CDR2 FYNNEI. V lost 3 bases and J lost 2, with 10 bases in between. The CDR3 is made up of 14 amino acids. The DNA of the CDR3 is TGTGCCAGCAGTGAGGCTGAGGGAAACACTGAAGCTTTCTTT. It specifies CASSEAEGNTEAFF.

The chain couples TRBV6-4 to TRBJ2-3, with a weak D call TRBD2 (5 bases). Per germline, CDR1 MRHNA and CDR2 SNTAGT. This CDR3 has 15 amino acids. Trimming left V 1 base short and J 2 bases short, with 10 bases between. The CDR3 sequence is CASSDYGGFTDTQYF. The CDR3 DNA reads TGTGCCAGCAGTGACTATGGCGGGTTCACAGATACGCAGTATTTT.

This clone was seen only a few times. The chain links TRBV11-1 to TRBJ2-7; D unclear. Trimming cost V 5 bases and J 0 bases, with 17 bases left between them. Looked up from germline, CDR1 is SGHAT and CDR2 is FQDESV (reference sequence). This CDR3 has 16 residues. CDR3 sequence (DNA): TGTGCCAGCAGCGCCCCAACGGGCTACTCCTCCTACGAGCAGTACTTC. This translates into CASSAPTGYSSYEQYF.

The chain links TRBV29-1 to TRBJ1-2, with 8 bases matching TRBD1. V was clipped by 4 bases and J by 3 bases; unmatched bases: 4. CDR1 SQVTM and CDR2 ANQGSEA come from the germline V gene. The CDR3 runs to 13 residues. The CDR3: CSVGTGSDYGYTF. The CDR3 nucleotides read TGCAGCGTTGGGACAGGGAGTGACTATGGCTACACCTTC.

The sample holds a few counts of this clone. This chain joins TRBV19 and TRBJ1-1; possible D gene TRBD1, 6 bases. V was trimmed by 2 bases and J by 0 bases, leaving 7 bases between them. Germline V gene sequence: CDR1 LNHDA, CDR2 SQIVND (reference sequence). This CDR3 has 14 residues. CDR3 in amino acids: CASSIQGMNTEAFF. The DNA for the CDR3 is TGTGCCAGTAGTATACAGGGGATGAACACTGAAGCTTTCTTT.

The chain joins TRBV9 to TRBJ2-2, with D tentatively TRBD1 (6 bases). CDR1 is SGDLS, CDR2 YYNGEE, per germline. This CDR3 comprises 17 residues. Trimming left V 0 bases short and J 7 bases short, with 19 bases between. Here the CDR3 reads CASSVGFSGTMGGELFF. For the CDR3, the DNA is TGTGCCAGCAGCGTAGGTTTTTCTGGGACAATGGGCGGGGAGCTGTTTTTT.

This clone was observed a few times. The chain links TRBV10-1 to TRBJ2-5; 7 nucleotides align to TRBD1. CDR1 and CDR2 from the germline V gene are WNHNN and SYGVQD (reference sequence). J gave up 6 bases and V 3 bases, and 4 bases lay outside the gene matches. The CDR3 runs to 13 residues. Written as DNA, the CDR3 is TGCGCCAGCAGTGACTCGGACAGGAAGACCCAGTACTTC. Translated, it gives CASSDSDRKTQYF.

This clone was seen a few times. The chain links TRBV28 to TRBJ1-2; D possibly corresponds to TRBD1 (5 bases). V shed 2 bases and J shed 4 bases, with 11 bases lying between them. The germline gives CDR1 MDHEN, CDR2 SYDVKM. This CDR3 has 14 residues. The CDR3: CASSLGQGPYGYTF. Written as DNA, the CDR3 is TGTGCCAGCAGTTTAGGGCAGGGCCCCTATGGCTACACCTTC.

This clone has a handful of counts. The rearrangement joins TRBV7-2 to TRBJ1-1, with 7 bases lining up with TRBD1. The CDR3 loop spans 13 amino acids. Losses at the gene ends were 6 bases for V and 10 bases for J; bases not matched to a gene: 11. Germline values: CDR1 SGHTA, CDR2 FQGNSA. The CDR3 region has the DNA TGTGCCAGCAGTCCGACAGGGTTCCCAATAGCTTTCTTT. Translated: CASSPTGFPIAFF. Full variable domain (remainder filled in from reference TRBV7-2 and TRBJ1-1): GAGVSQSPSNKVTEKGKDVELRCDPISGHTALYWYRQSLGQGLEFLIYFQGNSAPDKSGLPSDRFSAERTGGSVSTLTIQRTQQEDSAVYLCASSPTGFPIAFFGQGTRLTVV.

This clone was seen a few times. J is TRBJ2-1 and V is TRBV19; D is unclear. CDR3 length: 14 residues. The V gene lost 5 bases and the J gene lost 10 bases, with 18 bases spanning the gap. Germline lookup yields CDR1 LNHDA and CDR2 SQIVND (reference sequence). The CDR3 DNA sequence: TGTGCCAGTAGTGCCCAACCCTTGATCCAGGAGCAGTTCTTC. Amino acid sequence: CASSAQPLIQEQFF.

CDR3 DNA sequence: TGTGCCAGCAGCTCGCCTAGCGGGGGGAGGTTAGATACGCAGTATTTT. Translating it yields CASSSPSGGRLDTQYF. The chain joins TRBV7-2 to TRBJ2-3; TRBD2 aligns across 11 bases. The trim removed 4 bases at V and 5 bases at J, leaving 8 bases unmatched. This CDR3 contains 16 residues. The germline V gene encodes CDR1 SGHTA and CDR2 FQGNSA.

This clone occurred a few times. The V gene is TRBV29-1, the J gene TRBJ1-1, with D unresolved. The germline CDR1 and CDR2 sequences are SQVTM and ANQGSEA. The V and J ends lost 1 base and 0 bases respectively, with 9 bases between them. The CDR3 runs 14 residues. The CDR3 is CSVEVGWLNTEAFF. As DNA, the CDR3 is TGCAGCGTTGAAGTGGGGTGGTTGAACACTGAAGCTTTCTTT. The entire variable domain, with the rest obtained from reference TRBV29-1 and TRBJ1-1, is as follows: SAVISQKPSRDICQRGTSLTIQCQVDSQVTMMFWYRQQPGQSLTLIATANQGSEATYESGFVIDKFPISRPNLTFSTLTVSNMSPEDSSIYLCSVEVGWLNTEAFFGQGTRLTVV.

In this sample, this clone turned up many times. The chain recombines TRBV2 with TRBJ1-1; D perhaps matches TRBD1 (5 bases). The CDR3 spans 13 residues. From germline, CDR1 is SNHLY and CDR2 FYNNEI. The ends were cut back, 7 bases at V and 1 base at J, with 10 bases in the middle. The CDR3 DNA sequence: TGTGCCAGCACCGCGGACACGAACACTGAAGCTTTCTTT. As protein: CASTADTNTEAFF.

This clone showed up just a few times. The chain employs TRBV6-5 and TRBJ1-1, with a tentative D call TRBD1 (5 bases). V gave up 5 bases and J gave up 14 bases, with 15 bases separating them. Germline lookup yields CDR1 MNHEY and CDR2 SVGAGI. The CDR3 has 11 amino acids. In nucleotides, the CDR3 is TGTGCCAGCAGTGAAGGGAGGGGCGAGTTCTTT. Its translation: CASSEGRGEFF.

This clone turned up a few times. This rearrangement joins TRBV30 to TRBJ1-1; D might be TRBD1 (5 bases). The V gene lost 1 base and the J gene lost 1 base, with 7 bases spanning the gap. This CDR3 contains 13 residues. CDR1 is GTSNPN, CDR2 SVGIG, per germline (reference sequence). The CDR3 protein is CAWSGQGNTEAFF. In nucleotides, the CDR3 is TGTGCCTGGAGTGGGCAGGGGAACACTGAAGCTTTCTTT.

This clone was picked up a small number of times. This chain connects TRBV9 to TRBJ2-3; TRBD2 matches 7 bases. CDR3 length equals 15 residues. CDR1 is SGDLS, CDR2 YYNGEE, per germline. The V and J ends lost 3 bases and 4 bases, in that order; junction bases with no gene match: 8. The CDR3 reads CASSGRGVRADTQYF. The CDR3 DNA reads TGTGCCAGCAGCGGACGGGGGGTGAGGGCAGATACGCAGTATTTT.

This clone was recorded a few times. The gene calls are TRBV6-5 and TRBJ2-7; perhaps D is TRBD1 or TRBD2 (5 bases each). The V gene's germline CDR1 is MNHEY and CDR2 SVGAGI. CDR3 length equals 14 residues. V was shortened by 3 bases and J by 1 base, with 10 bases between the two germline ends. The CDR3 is CASSYSGTSYEQYF. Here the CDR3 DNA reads TGTGCCAGCAGTTATTCAGGGACGTCCTACGAGCAGTACTTC.

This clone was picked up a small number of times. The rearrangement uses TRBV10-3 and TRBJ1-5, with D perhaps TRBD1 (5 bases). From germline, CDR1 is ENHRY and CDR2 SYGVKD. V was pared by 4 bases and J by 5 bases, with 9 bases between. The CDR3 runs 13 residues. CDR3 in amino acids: CAISVDSDQPQHF. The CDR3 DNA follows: TGTGCCATCAGTGTAGACAGTGATCAGCCCCAGCATTTT.

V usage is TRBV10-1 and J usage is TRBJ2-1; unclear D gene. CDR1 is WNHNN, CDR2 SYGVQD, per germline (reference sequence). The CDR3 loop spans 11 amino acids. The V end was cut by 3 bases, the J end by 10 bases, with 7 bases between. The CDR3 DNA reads TGCGCCAGCAGTGACGACGGGGAGCAGTTCTTC. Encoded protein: CASSDDGEQFF.

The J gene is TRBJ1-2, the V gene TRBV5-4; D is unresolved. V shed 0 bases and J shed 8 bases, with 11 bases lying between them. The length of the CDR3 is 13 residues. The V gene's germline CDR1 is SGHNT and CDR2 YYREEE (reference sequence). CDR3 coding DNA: TGTGCCAGCAGCTTGGCCGTTAGAACGGGCTACACCTTC. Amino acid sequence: CASSLAVRTGYTF.

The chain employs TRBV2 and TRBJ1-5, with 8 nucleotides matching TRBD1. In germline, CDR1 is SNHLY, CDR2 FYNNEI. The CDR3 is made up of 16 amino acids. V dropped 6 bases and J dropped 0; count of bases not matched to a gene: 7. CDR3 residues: CASSVGTGYSNQPQHF. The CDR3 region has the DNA TGTGCCAGCAGCGTAGGGACAGGATATAGCAATCAGCCCCAGCATTTT.

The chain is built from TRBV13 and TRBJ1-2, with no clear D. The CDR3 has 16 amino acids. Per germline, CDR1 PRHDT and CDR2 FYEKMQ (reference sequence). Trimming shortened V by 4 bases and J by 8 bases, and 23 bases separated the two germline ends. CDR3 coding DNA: TGTGCCAGCAGCTCCCTCGGGGTGCACAACCCGGGGGGCTACACCTTC. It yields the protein CASSSLGVHNPGGYTF.

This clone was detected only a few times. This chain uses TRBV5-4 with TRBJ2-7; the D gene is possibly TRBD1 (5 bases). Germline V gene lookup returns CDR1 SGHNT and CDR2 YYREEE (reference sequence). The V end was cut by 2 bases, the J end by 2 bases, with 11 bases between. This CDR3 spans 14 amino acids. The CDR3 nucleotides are TGTGCCAGCAGCTTAGACAGTTTAACCTACGAGCAGTACTTC. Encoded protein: CASSLDSLTYEQYF.

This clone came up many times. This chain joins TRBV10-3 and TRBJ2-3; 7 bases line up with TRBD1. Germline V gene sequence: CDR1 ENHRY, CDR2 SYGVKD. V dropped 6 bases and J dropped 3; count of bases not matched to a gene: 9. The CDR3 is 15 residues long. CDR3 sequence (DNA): TGTGCCATCAGCCCGTACGCAGGGGGAACAGATACGCAGTATTTT. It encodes CAISPYAGGTDTQYF.

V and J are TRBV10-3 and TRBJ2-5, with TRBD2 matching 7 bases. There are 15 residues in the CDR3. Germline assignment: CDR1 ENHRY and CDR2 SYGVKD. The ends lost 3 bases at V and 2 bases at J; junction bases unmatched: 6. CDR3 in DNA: TGTGCCATCAGTGACATGCGGGGGAGTCAAGAGACCCAGTACTTC. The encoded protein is CAISDMRGSQETQYF.